The T cell receptor (beta chain) described here comes from a study of shared clonotypes between healthy human individuals. With respect to this clone: Its target is not known.

Findings of the study overall: Researchers found naive subsets generally carried larger estimated richness than memory subsets. Across a handful of donors, naive CD4 shared about 5%, naive CD8 about 3.2%, memory CD4 roughly 2.5%, memory CD8 about 0.38%. Compared with clonotypes that all four donors shared, non-shared clonotypes had lower generation probabilities.

The deep-level immunoSEQ assay was used. Generated by immunoSEQ multiplex PCR, the TCRdb table keeps only in-frame clones and is missing some. This table has roughly 1,000,000 clones, 75% to 85% appearing once. Sequencing input: memory CD4+ T cells from PBMCs. The subset is: CD45RA-negative fraction. The sequence was collected from a man between 18 and 35 years old in good health. Some clones in this sample may be carry-over from other donors' samples.

The CDR3 bases are TGTGCCAGTAGTAGTCAGAACTATGGCTACACCTTC. Its translation: CASSSQNYGYTF. V usage is TRBV19 and J usage is TRBJ1-2, with no clear D. CDR1 is LNHDA, CDR2 SQIVND, per germline (reference sequence). This CDR3 has 12 amino acids. V was shortened by 4 bases and J by 2 bases, with 5 bases between the two germline ends.